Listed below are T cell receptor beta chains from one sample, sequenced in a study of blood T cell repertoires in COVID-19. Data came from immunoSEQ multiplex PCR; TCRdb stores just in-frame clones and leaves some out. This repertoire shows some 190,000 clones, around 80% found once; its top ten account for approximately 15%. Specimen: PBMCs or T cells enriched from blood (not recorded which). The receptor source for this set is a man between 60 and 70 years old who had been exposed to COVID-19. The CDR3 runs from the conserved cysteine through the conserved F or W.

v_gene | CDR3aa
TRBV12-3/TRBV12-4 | CASSFDRAYGYTF
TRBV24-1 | CATSDRTGGPYEQYF
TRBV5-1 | CASSISAGPGGAYEQYF
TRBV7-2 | CASSLRGSYEQYF
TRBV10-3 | CAISPKGTSGQYEQYF
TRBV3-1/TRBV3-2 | CASSPRWTGYYGYTF
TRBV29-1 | CSVEGSWGYTF
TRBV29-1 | CSVDGGQGEAFF
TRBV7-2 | CASYTQGNTNEQFF
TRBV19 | CASRPGTSFEQYF
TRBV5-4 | CASSFPGTGASYGYTF
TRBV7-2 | CASSRNRGGSNEKLFF
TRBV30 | CAWSVGGSGNTIYF
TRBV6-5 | CANREFWNTEAFF
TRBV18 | CASSPGGQVQETQYF
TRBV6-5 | CASTPASGGGYGYTF
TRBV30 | CAWSSSSGANVLTF
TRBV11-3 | CASSLSRFSSYEQYF
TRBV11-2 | CASGDNLQETQYF
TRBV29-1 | CSVGDRASGELFF
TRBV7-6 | CASSSQGRTGSGANVLTF
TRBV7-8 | CASSLESLGTLFAEAFF
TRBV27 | CASSRQGIPYEQYF
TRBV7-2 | CASSPGGAGLENEQFF
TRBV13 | CASRLGGSYEQYF
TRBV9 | CASSVGQMGQTGELFF
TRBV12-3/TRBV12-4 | CASSPAGAREAFF